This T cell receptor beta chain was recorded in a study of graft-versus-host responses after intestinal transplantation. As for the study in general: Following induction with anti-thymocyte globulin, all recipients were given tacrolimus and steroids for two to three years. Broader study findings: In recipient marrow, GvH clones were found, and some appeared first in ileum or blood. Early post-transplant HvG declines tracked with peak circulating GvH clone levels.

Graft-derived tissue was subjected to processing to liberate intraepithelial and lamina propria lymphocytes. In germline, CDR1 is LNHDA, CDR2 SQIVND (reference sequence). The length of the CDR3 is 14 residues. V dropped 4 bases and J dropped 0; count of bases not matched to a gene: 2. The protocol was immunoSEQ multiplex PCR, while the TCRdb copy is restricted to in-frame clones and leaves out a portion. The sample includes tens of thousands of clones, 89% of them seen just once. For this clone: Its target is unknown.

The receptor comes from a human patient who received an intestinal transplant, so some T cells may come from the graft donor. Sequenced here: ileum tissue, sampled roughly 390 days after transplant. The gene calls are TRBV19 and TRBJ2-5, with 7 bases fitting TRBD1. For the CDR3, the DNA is TGTGCCAGTAGTAGGGACAGCTACCAAGAGACCCAGTACTTC. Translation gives CASSRDSYQETQYF. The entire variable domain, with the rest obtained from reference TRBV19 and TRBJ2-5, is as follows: DGGITQSPKYLFRKEGQNVTLSCEQNLNHDAMYWYRQDPGQGLRLIYYSQIVNDFQKGDIAEGYSVSREKKESFPLTVTSAQKNPTAFYLCASSRDSYQETQYFGPGTRLLVL.